The T cell receptor (beta chain) described here comes from a study of regulatory T cells in long-lasting Graves disease. General study results and limits: Persistent disease exhibited a predilection for TRBV28, TRBJ1-2 and TRBJ2-5.

Arm-PCR with iRepertoire HTBI primers amplified the CDR3 regions for these TCR beta libraries. A single record per CDR3 protein comes from TCRdb applying MiXCR to the multiplex PCR reads. Here the sample spans 700,000 or so distinct CDR3 sequences, 25% to 35% being singletons. In its sample, this clonotype was seen a few times. Its antigen is unidentified. Losses at the gene ends were 1 base for V and 10 bases for J; bases not matched to a gene: 10. The CDR3 length is 16 residues. The germline gives CDR1 SGHRS, CDR2 YFSETQ. Sample time point: persistent/refractory GD, antithyroid drugs over 5 years with positive TRAb. RNA extracted from PBMCs served as the sequencing template. About 10 milliliters of peripheral blood were taken and placed in EDTA tubes.

The clonotype comes from a female donor with Graves disease. J is TRBJ2-3 and V is TRBV5-1; 12 bases align to TRBD2. Sequenced material: peripheral blood mononuclear cells (PBMCs), taken when the disease was refractory, from a patient treated with antithyroid drugs. CDR3 nucleotide sequence: TGCGCCAGCAGCTTGACTAGCGGGAGGCCCGGGGTTGCGCAGTATTTT. Translating gives CASSLTSGRPGVAQYF.